The TCR beta chain under discussion was sequenced for a study of blood T cell repertoires in COVID-19. Study information: From T cells, B-cell-depleted T cells, or PBMCs came the material, which was cDNA or gDNA.

Per the study methods: Using reference gene primer amplification, nucleated cell counts were estimated. The method was immunoSEQ multiplex PCR; TCRdb's version includes in-frame clones alone and lacks a portion of them. V, J and clone size are taken as reported in that table, and D and trimming were inferred from the DNA itself. The table lists 40,000 to 50,000 clones, around 90% of them singletons. CDR3 length: 16 residues. Losses at the gene ends were 5 bases for V and 3 bases for J; bases not matched to a gene: 9. Germline CDR1 MDHEN, CDR2 SYDVKM. The TCR was taken from a human donor in a cohort sampled during active COVID-19. This rearrangement joins TRBV28 to TRBJ2-7; TRBD2 aligns across 11 bases. Sequencing input: peripheral blood. CDR3 in amino acids: CASSPGLAEPFYEQYF. The CDR3, as DNA: TGTGCCAGCAGTCCGGGACTAGCGGAACCCTTCTACGAGCAGTACTTC.